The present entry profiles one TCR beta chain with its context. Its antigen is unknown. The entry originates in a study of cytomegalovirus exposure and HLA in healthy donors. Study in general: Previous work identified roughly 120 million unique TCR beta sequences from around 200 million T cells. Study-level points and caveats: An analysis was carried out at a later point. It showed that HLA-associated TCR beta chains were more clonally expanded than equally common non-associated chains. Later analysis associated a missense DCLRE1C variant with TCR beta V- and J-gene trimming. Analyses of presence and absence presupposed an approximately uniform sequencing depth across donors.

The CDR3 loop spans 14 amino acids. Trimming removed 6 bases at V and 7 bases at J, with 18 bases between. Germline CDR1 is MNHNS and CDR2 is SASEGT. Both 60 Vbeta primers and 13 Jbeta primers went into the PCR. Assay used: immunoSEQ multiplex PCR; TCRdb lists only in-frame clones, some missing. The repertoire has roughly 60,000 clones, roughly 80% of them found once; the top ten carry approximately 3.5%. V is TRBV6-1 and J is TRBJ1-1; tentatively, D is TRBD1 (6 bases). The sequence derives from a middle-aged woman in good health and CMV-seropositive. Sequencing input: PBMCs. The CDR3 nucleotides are TGTGCCAGCAGAATGACAGGAAGGACGATTGAAGCTTTCTTT. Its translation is CASRMTGRTIEAFF.